The 28 T cell receptor beta chains listed next were all sequenced from one sample in a study of regulatory T cells in long-lasting Graves disease. The time point was: newly diagnosed GD, antithyroid drugs for less than 3 months. The TCR library used RNA extracted from PBMCs. Arm-PCR with iRepertoire HTBI primers amplified the CDR3 regions for these TCR beta libraries. TCRdb re-derived calls from the multiplex PCR reads in MiXCR, one entry per CDR3 protein. This table holds about 310,000 distinct CDR3 sequences, roughly 18% found once. The material was peripheral blood mononuclear cells (PBMCs), obtained at new diagnosis, from a patient treated with antithyroid drugs. The receptors come from a female donor with Graves disease.

This clonotype was seen ten or more times. This chain uses TRBV28 with TRBJ2-3; weak D call: TRBD2 (5 bases). The V end lost 3 bases, the J end lost 3 bases, and 19 bases lay between the germline ends. The CDR3 sequence is 17 residues long. From germline, CDR1 is MDHEN and CDR2 SYDVKM. The CDR3 bases are TGTGCCAGCAGTTTTTCGGCGGGCCTAGACCCGACAGATACGCAGTATTTT. It is translated as CASSFSAGLDPTDTQYF.

With regard to this clonotype: This probably arose from a read error, given a far larger clone one base away. V gene TRBV7-9 combines with J gene TRBJ1-6; D remains unclear. Germline CDR1 reads SEHNR; CDR2 reads FQNEAQ (reference sequence). This CDR3 is 16 amino acids long. The CDR3 here is CVSSPRSGGINSPLHF. Here the CDR3 DNA reads TGTGTCAGCAGCCCCAGGAGTGGAGGAATTAATTCACCCCTCCACTTT.

This clonotype has at least ten counts. DNA of the CDR3: TGTGCCAGCAGCGAAGGGACTAGCGGTTATAGCTCCTACAATGAGCAGTTCTTC. Its translation: CASSEGTSGYSSYNEQFF. The chain combines TRBV9 with TRBJ2-1; TRBD2 agrees at 11 bases. This CDR3 comprises 18 residues. The germline CDR1 and CDR2 sequences are SGDLS and YYNGEE. V trimming: 3 bases; J trimming: 0 bases; junction bases outside the gene matches: 8.

The chain uses TRBV4-2 and TRBJ1-2; D might be TRBD1 (6 bases). Per the germline V gene, CDR1 is LGHNA and CDR2 is YNFKEQ. This CDR3 comprises 16 residues. V lost 0 bases and J lost 6, with 17 bases in between. CDR3 sequence: CASSQDSGPGEDGYTF. The CDR3 coding sequence is TGTGCCAGCAGCCAAGATAGCGGGCCAGGGGAGGATGGCTACACCTTC.

This clonotype was recorded many times. The genes are TRBV10-1 and TRBJ2-1; TRBD2 matches 9 bases. There are 15 residues in the CDR3. The germline V gene has CDR1 WNHNN and CDR2 SYGVQD (reference sequence). After removal of 4 bases from V and 2 bases from J, the junction contained 3 bases not matched to a gene. This chain's CDR3 is CASSGASGAYNEQFF. DNA of the CDR3: TGCGCCAGCAGTGGGGCTAGCGGGGCCTACAATGAGCAGTTCTTC.

This clonotype was seen only a few times. A much more abundant neighbour one base away suggests this may be a read error. The chain uses TRBV28 and TRBJ2-2; D is undetermined. The CDR3 is 15 residues long. V dropped 7 bases and J dropped 4 bases, with 16 bases sitting between them. Germline V gives CDR1 MDHEN, CDR2 SYDVKM. CDR3 loop: CASTETEPTTGELFF. In nucleotides, the CDR3 is TGTGCCAGCACCGAAACCGAGCCGACCACCGGGGAGCTGTTTTTT.

This clonotype was observed at least ten times. The gene calls are TRBV20-1 and TRBJ2-7; 7 bases are a match to TRBD2. Germline V gene data show CDR1 as DFQATT and CDR2 as SNEGSKA (reference sequence). V lost 2 bases to trimming and J lost 4 bases; unmatched junction nucleotides: 8. The CDR3 is 14 amino acids. The CDR3 loop is CSARSGTTIYEQYF. In nucleotides, the CDR3 is TGCAGTGCTAGATCCGGGACTACAATTTACGAGCAGTACTTC.

This sequence joins TRBV28 and TRBJ1-6, with D hard to call. The CDR3 spans 14 residues. Per germline, CDR1 MDHEN and CDR2 SYDVKM. V was shortened by 3 bases and J by 6 bases, with 9 bases between the two germline ends. The CDR3 region is CASSLYSLNSPLHF. The CDR3 DNA reads as TGTGCCAGCAGTTTGTACAGCCTTAATTCACCCCTCCACTTT.

This clonotype has ten or more counts. V and J are TRBV13 and TRBJ2-1; D unresolved. Germline CDR1 and CDR2: PRHDT and FYEKMQ (reference sequence). CDR3 length: 13 amino acids. V dropped 3 bases and J dropped 5 bases, with 8 bases sitting between them. The CDR3 reads CASSFAVDNEQFF. CDR3 bases: TGTGCCAGCAGCTTCGCGGTCGACAATGAGCAGTTCTTC.

This clonotype showed up many times. V is TRBV27 and J is TRBJ2-1, with 7 nucleotides matching TRBD2. This CDR3 comprises 18 residues. Germline V CDR1 and CDR2: MNHEY, SMNVEV (reference sequence). After removal of 4 bases from V and 0 bases from J, the junction contained 12 bases not matched to a gene. The CDR3 DNA is TGTGCCAGCAGTTCCCACCCAACTAGCGAGAGCTCCTACAATGAGCAGTTCTTC. Protein product: CASSSHPTSESSYNEQFF.

This clonotype has at least ten counts. The chain links TRBV14 to TRBJ2-3, with D unresolved. In germline, CDR1 is SGHDN, CDR2 FVKESK. V lost 2 bases and J 6 bases, leaving 6 bases between the germline ends. CDR3 length: 12 amino acids. CDR3 sequence (DNA): TGTGCCAGCAGCCAATCCCCGGATACGCAGTATTTT. It encodes CASSQSPDTQYF. The whole variable domain, filled in from reference TRBV14 and TRBJ2-3, reads EAGVTQFPSHSVIEKGQTVTLRCDPISGHDNLYWYRRVMGKEIKFLLHFVKESKQDESGMPNNRFLAERTGGTYSTLKVQPAELEDSGVYFCASSQSPDTQYFGPGTRLTVL.

The chain combines TRBV6-1 with TRBJ2-5; D uncertain. Germline CDR1 and CDR2: MNHNS and SASEGT. V was cut by 6 bases and J by 3 bases, with 8 bases left in between. The CDR3 runs to 12 residues. The DNA for the CDR3 is TGTGCCAGCAGCGACTTTAAAGAGACCCAGTACTTC. Translation: CASSDFKETQYF.

The rearrangement links TRBV6-1 to TRBJ2-7; 7 nucleotides line up with TRBD2. Trimming took 8 bases from V and 12 from J; bases not matched to a gene: 7. CDR3 length equals 10 residues. Germline V gene data show CDR1 as MNHNS and CDR2 as SASEGT. The chain's CDR3 is CASSGGGRYF. CDR3 in DNA: TGTGCCAGCTCCGGGGGAGGGAGGTACTTC.

The V and J genes are TRBV2 and TRBJ2-4, with a weak D call TRBD2 (6 bases). Germline CDR1 reads SNHLY; CDR2 reads FYNNEI. V dropped 7 bases and J dropped 1 base, with 11 bases sitting between them. The CDR3 runs to 14 residues. Here the CDR3 DNA reads TGTGCCAGCACGGGGGACGGGGCCAAAAACATTCAGTACTTC. Residues: CASTGDGAKNIQYF.

This clonotype has at least ten counts. The chain couples TRBV15 to TRBJ1-4; unclear D gene. V gave up 0 bases and J gave up 5 bases, with 7 bases separating them. This CDR3 has 14 residues. CDR1 and CDR2 (germline): LNHNV, YYDKDF (reference sequence). CDR3 amino acids: CATSRDLLNEKLFF. For the CDR3, the DNA is TGTGCCACCAGCAGAGATCTACTGAATGAAAAACTGTTTTTT.

The table lists this clonotype with many counts. V is TRBV6-1 and J is TRBJ2-3; 14 nucleotides match TRBD2. Germline V gene data show CDR1 as MNHNS and CDR2 as SASEGT. The CDR3 spans 17 residues. V lost 6 bases and J lost 1; bases outside the gene matches: 6. DNA for the CDR3: TGTGCCAGCAGGGGGACTAGCGGGAGATGGGGCACAGATACGCAGTATTTT. Amino acids: CASRGTSGRWGTDTQYF.

This clonotype was seen a few times. The genes are TRBV30 and TRBJ1-4; D gene uncertain. V lost 2 bases and J 5 bases, leaving 3 bases between the germline ends. CDR1 is GTSNPN, CDR2 SVGIG, per germline (reference sequence). This CDR3 region has 11 residues. CDR3 loop: CAWSRNEKLFF. In DNA form, the CDR3 reads TGTGCCTGGAGTAGGAATGAAAAACTGTTTTTT.

On this clonotype: No conserved phenylalanine or tryptophan is present at the end of the CDR3, so a read error is the likely explanation. It is unclear where the CDR3 begins or ends on the DNA, so no DNA is shown, and the CDR3 is as TCRdb lists it. J is TRBJ2-5 and V is TRBV19; TRBD2, the D gene given by the table, was not confirmed from the DNA. The germline CDR1 and CDR2 sequences are LNHDA and SQIVND (reference sequence). The CDR3 spans 8 residues, counting both ends. This chain's CDR3 is CASSLLAG.

This clonotype was counted many times. The chain is built from TRBV12-3 or TRBV12-4 and TRBJ2-2; 11 positions match TRBD2. Losses at the gene ends were 0 bases for V and 0 bases for J; bases not matched to a gene: 6. The CDR3 consists of 19 residues. The CDR3 DNA reads as TGTGCCAGCAGTTTAGCGCTGGGACTAGCGGTTACGAACACCGGGGAGCTGTTTTTT. It translates to CASSLALGLAVTNTGELFF.

This clonotype was recorded many times. J is TRBJ2-7 and V is TRBV7-8; perhaps D is TRBD1 or TRBD2 (5 bases each). The ends were cut back, 5 bases at V and 4 bases at J, with 24 bases in the middle. The V gene's germline CDR1 is SGHVS and CDR2 FQNEAQ. This CDR3 is 17 amino acids long. CDR3 residues: CASSTRTLEGTGYEQYF. Here the CDR3 DNA reads TGTGCCAGCAGCACCCGGACGCTCGAGGGGACGGGTTACGAGCAGTACTTC.

With respect to this clonotype: With a much larger clone just one base away, this may be a read error. The chain is built from TRBV7-9 and TRBJ2-4; D not resolved. Germline-derived CDR1 and CDR2 are SEHNR and FQNEAQ (reference sequence). V dropped 0 bases and J dropped 3 bases, with 15 bases sitting between them. CDR3 length: 17 residues. The CDR3, as DNA: TGTGCCAGCAGCTTAGCGGCCCTTGAGGTTGGCAAAAACATTCAGTACTTC. Its translation: CASSLAALEVGKNIQYF.

In nucleotides, the CDR3 is TGTGCCAGCAGCTCACCCAGTACCTCCTACGAGCAGTACTTC. It translates to CASSSPSTSYEQYF. J is TRBJ2-7 and V is TRBV5-6; D is uncertain. V gave up 3 bases and J gave up 0 bases, with 10 bases separating them. Germline values: CDR1 SGHDT, CDR2 YYEEEE. This CDR3 has 14 amino acids. Full variable domain (missing parts from reference TRBV5-6 and TRBJ2-7): DAGVTQSPTHLIKTRGQQVTLRCSPKSGHDTVSWYQQALGQGPQFIFQYYEEEERQRGNFPDRFSGHQFPNYSSELNVNALLLGDSALYLCASSSPSTSYEQYFGPGTRLTVT.

The table lists this clonotype with many counts. V is TRBV15 and J is TRBJ1-1; possible D gene TRBD1, 5 bases. The germline CDR1 and CDR2 sequences are LNHNV and YYDKDF (reference sequence). The CDR3 is 14 residues long. The V gene lost 0 bases and the J gene lost 5 bases, with 10 bases spanning the gap. CDR3 protein: CATSRDWGGTEAFF. The CDR3 DNA reads as TGTGCCACCAGCAGAGATTGGGGCGGAACTGAAGCTTTCTTT.

In the case of this clonotype: The junction differs from germline at one of its ends, possibly a read error. The V and J genes are TRBV19 and TRBJ1-2; D is unresolved. The CDR3 spans 14 residues. CDR1 LNHDA and CDR2 SQIVND come from the germline V gene (reference sequence). DNA for the CDR3: TGTGCCAGTAGCACAACGGCCAGGAACTATGGCTTCACCTTC. It encodes CASSTTARNYGFTF.

This clonotype was seen ten or more times. The chain couples TRBV24-1 to TRBJ2-3; 9 nucleotides align to TRBD1. The V gene end was trimmed by 4 bases and the J gene end by 4 bases; junction bases not matched to a gene: 5. The germline V gene has CDR1 KGHDR and CDR2 SFDVKD. The CDR3 contains 15 residues. The CDR3 protein is CATSDNGQGSDTQYF. The CDR3 DNA follows: TGTGCCACCAGTGACAACGGACAGGGGTCAGATACGCAGTATTTT.

This clonotype appeared many times. The chain recombines TRBV20-1 with TRBJ2-4; 8 nucleotides align to TRBD2. This CDR3 has 15 residues. Germline loops: CDR1 DFQATT, CDR2 SNEGSKA (reference sequence). J was trimmed by 6 bases and V by 5 bases; bases with no gene match: 12. As DNA, the CDR3 is TGCAGTGCTGGTTCCGGGACTAGTCGCGGAAACATTCAGTACTTC. It is translated as CSAGSGTSRGNIQYF.

This clonotype was seen repeatedly, ten times or more. This chain connects TRBV6-1 to TRBJ2-5, with 9 bases aligning to TRBD2. CDR1 is MNHNS and CDR2 is SASEGT in the germline V gene. Trimming removed 5 bases from V and 5 bases from J; junction bases left unmatched: 6. This CDR3 is built from 14 residues. In nucleotides, the CDR3 is TGTGCCAGCAGTCAGCGGACTAGCGTCGAGACCCAGTACTTC. It encodes CASSQRTSVETQYF.

On this clonotype itself: Being one base from a much bigger clone, this may be a read error. Since no conserved phenylalanine or tryptophan closes the CDR3, a read error is the likely cause. The chain is built from TRBV11-3 and TRBJ2-7; TRBD2 agrees at 8 bases. This CDR3 region has 14 residues. J lost 3 bases, V lost 5 bases, and 6 bases had no gene match. Germline CDR1 SGHNT, CDR2 YENEEA. The CDR3 region is CASSHLAGLYEQYS. As DNA, the CDR3 is TGTGCCAGCAGCCATCTAGCGGGTCTCTACGAGCAGTACTCC.